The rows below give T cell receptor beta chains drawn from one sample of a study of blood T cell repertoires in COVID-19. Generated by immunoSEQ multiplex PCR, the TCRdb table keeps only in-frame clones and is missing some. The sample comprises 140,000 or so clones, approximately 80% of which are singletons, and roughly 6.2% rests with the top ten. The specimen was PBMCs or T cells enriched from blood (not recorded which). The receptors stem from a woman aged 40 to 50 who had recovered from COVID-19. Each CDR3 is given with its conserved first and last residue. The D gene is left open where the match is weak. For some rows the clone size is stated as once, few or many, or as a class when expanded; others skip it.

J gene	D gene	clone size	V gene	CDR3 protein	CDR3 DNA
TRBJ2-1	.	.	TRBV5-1	CASSLGWGRRVNEQFF	TGCGCCAGCAGCTTGGGTTGGGGCAGGAGAGTCAATGAGCAGTTCTTC
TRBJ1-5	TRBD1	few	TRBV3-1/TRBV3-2	CASSQSGQGTHQPQHF	TGTGCCAGCAGCCAATCAGGACAGGGGACACATCAGCCCCAGCATTTT
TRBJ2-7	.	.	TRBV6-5	CASSYLYEQYF	TGTGCCAGCAGTTACCTCTACGAGCAGTACTTC
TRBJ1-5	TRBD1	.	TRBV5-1	CASSFPGQGNQPQHF	TGCGCCAGCAGCTTCCCGGGACAGGGCAATCAGCCCCAGCATTTT
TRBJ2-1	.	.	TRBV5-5	CASSWWGDVGNEQFF	TGTGCCAGCAGCTGGTGGGGGGATGTGGGCAATGAGCAGTTCTTC
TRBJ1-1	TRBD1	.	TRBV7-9	CASSPRGTVGAEAFF	TGTGCCAGCAGCCCCCGTGGGACAGTTGGAGCTGAAGCTTTCTTT
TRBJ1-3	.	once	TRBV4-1	CASSHTTGRDSGNTIYF	TGCGCCAGCAGCCACACCACAGGGAGGGACTCTGGAAACACCATATATTTT
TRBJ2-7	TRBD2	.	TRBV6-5	CASRPGLAPLYEQYF	TGTGCCAGCAGGCCGGGACTAGCTCCGCTCTACGAGCAGTACTTC
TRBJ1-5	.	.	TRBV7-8	CASSLGSGINQPQHF	TGTGCCAGCAGCTTAGGTTCAGGGATTAATCAGCCCCAGCATTTT
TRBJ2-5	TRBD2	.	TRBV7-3	CASSPRQGGFETQYF	TGTGCCAGCAGCCCTCGGCAGGGAGGGTTTGAGACCCAGTACTTC
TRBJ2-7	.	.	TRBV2	CASSRYVSSYEQYF	TGTGCCAGCAGTCGATACGTGAGCTCCTACGAGCAGTACTTC
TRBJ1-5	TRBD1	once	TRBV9	CASSVGQGAPQHF	TGTGCCAGCAGCGTGGGGCAGGGGGCCCCCCAGCATTTT
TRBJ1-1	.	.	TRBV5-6	CASSFDRYTEAFF	TGTGCCAGCAGCTTCGACAGGTACACTGAAGCTTTCTTT
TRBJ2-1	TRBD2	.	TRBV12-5	CASAPGLAKDEQFF	TGTGCTAGTGCCCCGGGACTAGCGAAAGATGAGCAGTTCTTC
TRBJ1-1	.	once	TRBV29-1	CSASNKTGNTEAFF	TGCAGCGCCTCGAACAAAACAGGGAACACTGAAGCTTTCTTT
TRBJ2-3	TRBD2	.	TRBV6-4	CASSPGLAADTQYF	TGTGCCAGCAGCCCGGGACTAGCTGCCGATACGCAGTATTTT
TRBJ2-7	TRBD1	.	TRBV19	CASSIGSGQGYEQYF	TGTGCCAGTAGTATAGGCTCGGGACAGGGATACGAGCAGTACTTC
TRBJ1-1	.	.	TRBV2	CASSDRPNTEAFF	TGTGCCTCCTCAGACAGGCCGAACACTGAAGCTTTCTTT
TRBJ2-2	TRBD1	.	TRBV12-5	CASVLHTRGLARGRLTGELFF	TGTGCTAGTGTTCTCCATACGCGAGGTTTAGCCAGGGGGCGCCTCACCGGGGAGCTGTTTTTT
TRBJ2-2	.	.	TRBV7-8	CASSVQANTGELFF	TGTGCCAGCAGCGTACAAGCGAACACCGGGGAGCTGTTTTTT
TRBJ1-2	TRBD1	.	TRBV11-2	CASSLAGGGPGGYGYTF	TGTGCCAGCAGCTTAGCTGGCGGGGGGCCAGGGGGCTATGGCTACACCTTC
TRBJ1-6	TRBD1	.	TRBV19	CASSSGTGRSYNSPLHF	TGTGCCAGTAGTTCGGGGACAGGGCGGTCCTATAATTCACCCCTCCACTTT
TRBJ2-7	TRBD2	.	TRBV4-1	CASSQVTSGTYEQYF	TGCGCCAGCAGCCAAGTTACTAGCGGGACCTACGAGCAGTACTTC
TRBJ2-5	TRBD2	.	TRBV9	CASSVRAGGQETQYF	TGTGCCAGCAGCGTCCGAGCGGGAGGGCAAGAGACCCAGTACTTC
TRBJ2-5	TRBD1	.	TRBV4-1	CASSQDPSGGYEETQYF	TGCGCCAGCAGCCAAGATCCATCAGGGGGCTACGAAGAGACCCAGTACTTC
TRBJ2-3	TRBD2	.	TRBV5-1	CASSSGTSGGDTQYF	TGCGCCAGCAGCTCCGGGACTAGCGGGGGGGATACGCAGTATTTT
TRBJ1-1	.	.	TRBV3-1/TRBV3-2	CASTPGLVRNTEAFF	TGTGCCAGCACCCCGGGTTTAGTTAGGAACACTGAAGCTTTCTTT
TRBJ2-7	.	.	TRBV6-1	CASSEVDEASEQYF	TGTGCCAGCAGTGAGGTTGATGAGGCAAGCGAGCAGTACTTC
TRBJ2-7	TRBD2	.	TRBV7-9	CASSLALAASRAYEQYF	TGTGCCAGCAGCTTAGCTCTAGCGGCCTCACGGGCCTACGAGCAGTACTTC
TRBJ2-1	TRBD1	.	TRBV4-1	CASSQRQGNYNEQFF	TGCGCCAGCAGCCAAAGACAGGGGAACTACAATGAGCAGTTCTTC
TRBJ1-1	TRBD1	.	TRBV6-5	CASNPGQGRAFF	TGTGCCAGCAACCCGGGACAGGGTAGGGCTTTCTTT
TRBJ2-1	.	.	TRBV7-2	CASSFGGPSEQFF	TGTGCCAGCAGCTTTGGGGGCCCATCCGAGCAGTTCTTC
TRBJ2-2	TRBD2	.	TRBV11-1	CASSLVGGSTGELFF	TGTGCCAGCAGCTTAGTCGGGGGGAGCACCGGGGAGCTGTTTTTT
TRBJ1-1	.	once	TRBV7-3	CASSSGGDLNTEAFF	TGTGCCAGCAGCTCCGGGGGGGATCTGAACACTGAAGCTTTCTTT
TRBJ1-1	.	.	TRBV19	CASAYLNTEAFF	TGTGCCAGTGCTTACTTGAACACTGAAGCTTTCTTT
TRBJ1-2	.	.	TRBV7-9	CASSPPSDYGYTF	TGTGCCAGCAGCCCCCCCTCGGACTATGGCTACACCTTC
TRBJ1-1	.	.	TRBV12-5	CASGSIAGRGTEAFF	TGTGCTAGTGGTTCGATCGCAGGGAGGGGCACTGAAGCTTTCTTT
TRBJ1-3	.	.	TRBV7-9	CASSLRGPASGNTIYF	TGTGCCAGCAGCTTAAGGGGCCCCGCTTCTGGAAACACCATATATTTT
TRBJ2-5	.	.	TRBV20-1	CSASRLAQETQYF	TGCAGTGCTAGTAGGCTAGCCCAAGAGACCCAGTACTTC
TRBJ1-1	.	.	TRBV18	CASSPTGNTEAFF	TGTGCCAGCTCACCTACCGGGAACACTGAAGCTTTCTTT
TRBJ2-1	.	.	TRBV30	CACQAGSDNEQFF	TGTGCCTGCCAGGCGGGCAGCGACAATGAGCAGTTCTTC
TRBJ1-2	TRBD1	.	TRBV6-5	CATGQGAANYGYTF	TGTGCCACCGGACAGGGGGCTGCTAACTATGGCTACACCTTC
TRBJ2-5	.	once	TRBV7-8	CASSKQGPQETQYF	TGTGCCAGCAGCAAACAGGGACCCCAAGAGACCCAGTACTTC
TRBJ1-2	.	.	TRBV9	CASTAVGRVGGYTF	TGTGCCAGCACCGCCGTAGGCAGGGTGGGTGGCTACACCTTC
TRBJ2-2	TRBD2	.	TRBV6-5	CASSRGSAGELFF	TGTGCCAGCTCCCGCGGGAGTGCCGGGGAGCTGTTTTTT
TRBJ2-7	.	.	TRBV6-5	CASSYSMGAGQYF	TGTGCCAGCAGTTACTCGATGGGGGCCGGGCAGTACTTC
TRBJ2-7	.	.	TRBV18	CASSSSREQYF	TGTGCCAGCTCATCTTCGAGAGAGCAGTACTTC
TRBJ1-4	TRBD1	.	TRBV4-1	CASSQDPRGQAEKLFF	TGCGCCAGCAGCCAAGATCCCCGGGGACAGGCGGAAAAACTGTTTTTT
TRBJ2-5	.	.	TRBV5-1	CASSLTSKETQYF	TGCGCCAGCAGCTTGACTAGCAAAGAGACCCAGTACTTC
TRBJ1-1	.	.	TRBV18	CASSPQGSGTEAFF	TGTGCCAGCTCACCCCAGGGTTCTGGGACTGAAGCTTTCTTT
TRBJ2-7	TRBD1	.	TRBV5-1	CASSTTGQGAYEQYF	TGCGCCAGCAGCACCACTGGACAGGGGGCCTACGAGCAGTACTTC
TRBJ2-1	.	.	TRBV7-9	CASSPTGTYNEQFF	TGTGCCAGCAGCCCCACCGGGACTTACAATGAGCAGTTCTTC
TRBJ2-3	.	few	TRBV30	CAWGWGADTQYF	TGTGCCTGGGGGTGGGGGGCAGATACGCAGTATTTT
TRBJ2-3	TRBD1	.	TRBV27	CASSPLTGATDTQYF	TGTGCCAGCAGCCCTCTTACAGGGGCCACAGATACGCAGTATTTT
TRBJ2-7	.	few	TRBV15	CATSRLYLTAYEQYF	TGTGCCACCAGCAGGTTATACCTAACCGCCTACGAGCAGTACTTC
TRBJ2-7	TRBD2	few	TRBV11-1	CASSSGLADYYEQYF	TGTGCCAGCAGCTCGGGACTAGCGGACTACTACGAGCAGTACTTC
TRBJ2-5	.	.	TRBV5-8	CASTPGGGETQYF	TGTGCCAGCACCCCGGGCGGGGGCGAGACCCAGTACTTC
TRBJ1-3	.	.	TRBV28	CASSPTGGRRNTIYF	TGTGCCAGCAGTCCCACGGGGGGAAGACGAAACACCATATATTTT
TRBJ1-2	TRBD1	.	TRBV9	CASSVNPPGGPNYGYTF	TGTGCCAGCAGCGTAAACCCCCCAGGGGGCCCTAACTATGGCTACACCTTC
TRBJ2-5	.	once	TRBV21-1	CASTPPTKQETQYF	TGTGCCAGCACCCCCCCGACAAAACAAGAGACCCAGTACTTC